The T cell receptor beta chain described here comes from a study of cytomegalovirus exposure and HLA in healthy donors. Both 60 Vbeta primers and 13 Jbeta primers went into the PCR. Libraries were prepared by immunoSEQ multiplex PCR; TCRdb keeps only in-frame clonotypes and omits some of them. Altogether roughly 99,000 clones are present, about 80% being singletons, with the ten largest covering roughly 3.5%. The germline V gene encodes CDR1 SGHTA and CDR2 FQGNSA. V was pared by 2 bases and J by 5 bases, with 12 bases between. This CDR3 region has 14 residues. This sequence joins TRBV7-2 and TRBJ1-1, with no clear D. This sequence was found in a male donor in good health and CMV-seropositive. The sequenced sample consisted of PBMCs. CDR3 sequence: CASSLPLVRTEAFF. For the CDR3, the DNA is TGTGCCAGCAGCTTACCTTTAGTGCGAACTGAAGCTTTCTTT.